The sample holds many counts of the clone carrying this T cell receptor (beta chain). The sample is drawn from a study of T-cell reconstitution after alpha-beta-depleted transplantation in children. Unique molecular identifiers were incorporated during preparation of the TCRbeta library. MiXCR was run by TCRdb on the PCR reads, yielding one entry per CDR3 protein. The sample includes around 240,000 distinct CDR3 sequences, 6.5% to 9% of them seen just once. The V and J ends lost 6 bases and 2 bases, in that order; junction bases with no gene match: 9. The CDR3 is 16 residues long. Germline V gene sequence: CDR1 MGHDK, CDR2 SYGVNS.

Sequences were derived from PBMCs, mostly from graft donor cells, sampled 180 days after TCRalphabeta/CD19-depleted stem cell transplant. The V call is TRBV25-1, the J call TRBJ2-1; 8 positions agree with TRBD2. This clonotype was obtained from a male patient under 18 who had a stem cell transplant for acute lymphoblastic leukemia, so the T cells may come from the graft donor. CDR3 sequence: CASRQSGSWTYNEQFF. CDR3 in DNA: TGTGCCAGCAGACAAAGCGGGAGTTGGACCTACAATGAGCAGTTCTTC.